Listed here is a single T cell receptor beta chain. Treatment noted: around 19 received Ad26.COV2.S at low or high dose, single or two shots; five or six received placebo; per-sample allocation not given. Repertoires come from day 63 after the first vaccine or placebo injection. This record comes from a study of Ad26.COV2.S vaccination and SARS-CoV-2 variants. The germline CDR1 and CDR2 sequences are MNHEY and SVGAGI. With 4 bases clipped from V and 4 bases from J, the junction kept 9 bases outside the gene matches. The CDR3 runs to 15 residues. Some clones are missing from TCRdb's copy, which holds only in-frame ones; the method was immunoSEQ multiplex PCR. The sample shows hundreds of thousands of clones, about 93% of them seen only once.

The chain uses TRBV6-5 and TRBJ2-7; 8 bases align to TRBD1. This receptor was obtained from a person between 18 and 65 years old who received the Ad26.COV2.S COVID-19 vaccine or a placebo. Sequenced material: peripheral blood, taken in a trial of Ad26.COV2.S vaccine versus placebo. The CDR3 DNA sequence: TGTGCCAGCAGTTTAGGTTCAGGGGGCGGTTACGAGCAGTACTTC. Translating gives CASSLGSGGGYEQYF.